The entry below gives a single TCR beta chain sequence along with its context. The target antigen is unknown. CDR3 length: 16 residues. Germline values: CDR1 SGHTA, CDR2 FQGNSA. The V segment lost 5 bases and the J segment 4 bases; nucleotides outside the gene matches: 12. Method: immunoSEQ multiplex PCR; TCRdb's copy keeps in-frame clones and lacks some. The repertoire holds some 50,000 clones, with approximately 86% as singletons. These data originate in a study of T cell responses to AZD1222 COVID-19 vaccine. Study-wide results and limits: Donor demographics were predominantly white British with a female majority; clonal diversity may be underestimated. Elevations in Spike-specific TCR breadth and depth followed administration of two AZD1222 doses. Spike was spanned by vaccine-associated CD4 TCRs, with dominance at 160-218 and 743-854.

The rearrangement uses TRBV7-2 and TRBJ1-2; TRBD1 matches at 8 bases. The sequencing used peripheral blood, collected on day 0 of AZD1222 vaccination. This TCR was sampled from an adult in good health. Written as DNA, the CDR3 is TGTGCCAGCAGCCCGTCGACAGGGGACGGGGGCTATGGCTACACCTTC. Protein product: CASSPSTGDGGYGYTF. Together with reference TRBV7-2 and TRBJ1-2, the CDR3 gives the full variable domain: GAGVSQSPSNKVTEKGKDVELRCDPISGHTALYWYRQSLGQGLEFLIYFQGNSAPDKSGLPSDRFSAERTGGSVSTLTIQRTQQEDSAVYLCASSPSTGDGGYGYTFGSGTRLTVV.